The sample holds a few counts of the clone carrying this T cell receptor beta chain. The antigen is not known. The data originate from a study of post-analysis software for immune sequencing data. Notes on the study in general: Controls showed significantly higher normalized Chao1 diversity than did multiple sclerosis patients. Higher frequency in patients than in controls was seen for about five TRBV segments, with TRBV5-6, TRBV5-1 and TRBV20-1 among them. Strong co-clustering by F measure linked samples that shared a preparation batch.

Germline assignment: CDR1 MGHRA and CDR2 YSYEKL. The CDR3 runs 15 residues. V lost 0 bases to trimming and J lost 1 base, with 10 bases between them. The authors incorporated unique molecular identifiers into the TCR beta cDNA libraries. When roughly 1 to 10 million T cells were used, they gave roughly 500,000 cDNA molecules. TCRdb ran MiXCR on the PCR reads and lists one entry per CDR3 protein. The sample includes about 400,000 distinct CDR3 sequences, less than 40% of them seen just once. Sequenced: blood. This TCR came from a girl aged 10-17 years with multiple sclerosis. The gene calls are TRBV4-1 and TRBJ2-7; D is unresolved. As DNA, the CDR3 is TGCGCCAGCAGCCAAGATTCTGACGGATCCTACGAGCAGTACTTC. Its protein is CASSQDSDGSYEQYF.